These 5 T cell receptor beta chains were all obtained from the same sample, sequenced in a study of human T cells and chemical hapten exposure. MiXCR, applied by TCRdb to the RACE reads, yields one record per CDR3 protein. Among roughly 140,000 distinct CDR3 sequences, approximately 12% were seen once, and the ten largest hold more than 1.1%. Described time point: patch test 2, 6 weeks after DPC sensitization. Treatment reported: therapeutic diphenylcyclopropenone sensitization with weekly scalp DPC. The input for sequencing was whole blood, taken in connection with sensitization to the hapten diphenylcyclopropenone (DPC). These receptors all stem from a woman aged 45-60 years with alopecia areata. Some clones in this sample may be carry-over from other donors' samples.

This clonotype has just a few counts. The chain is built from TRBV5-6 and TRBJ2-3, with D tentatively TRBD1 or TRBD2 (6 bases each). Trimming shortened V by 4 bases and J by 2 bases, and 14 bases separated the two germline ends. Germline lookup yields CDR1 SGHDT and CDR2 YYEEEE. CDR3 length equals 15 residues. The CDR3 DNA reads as TGTGCCAGCAGCCCCCCTGGGGGGCTCACAGATACGCAGTATTTT. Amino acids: CASSPPGGLTDTQYF.

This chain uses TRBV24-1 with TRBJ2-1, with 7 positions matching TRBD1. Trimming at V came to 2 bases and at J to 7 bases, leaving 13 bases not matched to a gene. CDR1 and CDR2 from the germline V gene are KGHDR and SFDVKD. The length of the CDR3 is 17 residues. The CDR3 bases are TGTGCCACCAGTGATTCACAGGGGCTCGCCGAGATGAATGAGCAGTTCTTC. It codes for CATSDSQGLAEMNEQFF.

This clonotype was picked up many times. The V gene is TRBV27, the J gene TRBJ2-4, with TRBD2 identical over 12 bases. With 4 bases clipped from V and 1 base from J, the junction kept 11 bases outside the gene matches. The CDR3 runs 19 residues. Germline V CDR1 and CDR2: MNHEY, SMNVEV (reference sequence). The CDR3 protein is CASSSPGLAGGTAKNIQYF. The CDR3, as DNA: TGTGCCAGCAGTTCCCCCGGGCTAGCGGGAGGGACGGCCAAAAACATTCAGTACTTC.

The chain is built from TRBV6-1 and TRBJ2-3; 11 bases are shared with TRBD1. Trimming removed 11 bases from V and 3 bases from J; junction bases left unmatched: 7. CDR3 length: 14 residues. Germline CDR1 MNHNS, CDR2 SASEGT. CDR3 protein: CAGIGTGGTDTQYF. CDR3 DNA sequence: TGTGCCGGCATAGGGACAGGGGGGACAGATACGCAGTATTTT.

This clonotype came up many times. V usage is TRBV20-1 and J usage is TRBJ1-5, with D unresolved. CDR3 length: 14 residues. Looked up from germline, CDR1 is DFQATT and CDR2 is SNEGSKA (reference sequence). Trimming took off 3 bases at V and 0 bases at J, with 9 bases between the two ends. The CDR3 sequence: CSARPGYSNQPQHF. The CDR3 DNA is TGCAGTGCTAGGCCAGGCTATAGCAATCAGCCCCAGCATTTT.